Listed below are T cell receptor beta chains from one sample, sequenced in a study of blood T cell repertoires in COVID-19. Measured with immunoSEQ multiplex PCR; TCRdb has only the in-frame clones, and not every one. Here the sample spans around 54,000 clones, more than 80% being singletons. Material: peripheral blood. These receptors came from a woman in her fifties or sixties with acute or convalescent COVID-19. Both conserved end residues are part of each CDR3. The D gene is left open where the match is weak. A row's size may be missing; if present it is once, few, many or a size class.

V gene: TRBV5-1
D gene: TRBD2
J gene: TRBJ2-3
clone size: once
CDR3 protein: CASSWSGGFQSTDTQYF
CDR3 DNA: TGCGCCAGCAGCTGGAGCGGGGGGTTCCAAAGCACAGATACGCAGTATTTT

V gene: TRBV7-7
D gene: .
J gene: TRBJ2-1
clone size: .
CDR3 protein: CASSLGAGITYNEQFF
CDR3 DNA: TGTGCTAGCAGCTTAGGAGCAGGGATCACCTACAATGAGCAGTTCTTC

V gene: TRBV12-3/TRBV12-4
D gene: .
J gene: TRBJ1-1
clone size: .
CDR3 protein: CASSSDSYTEAFF
CDR3 DNA: TGTGCCAGCAGTTCTGACAGCTACACTGAAGCTTTCTTT

V gene: TRBV5-1
D gene: .
J gene: TRBJ2-7
clone size: .
CDR3 protein: CASSLGAGPRRQYF
CDR3 DNA: TGCGCCAGCAGCTTGGGGGCAGGGCCTCGCCGGCAGTACTTC

V gene: TRBV19
D gene: TRBD2
J gene: TRBJ2-7
clone size: .
CDR3 protein: CASSISAGTSGSNEQYF
CDR3 DNA: TGTGCCAGTAGTATATCCGCCGGGACTAGCGGGAGTAATGAGCAGTACTTC

V gene: TRBV5-4
D gene: .
J gene: TRBJ1-4
clone size: .
CDR3 protein: CASSLVGGTNEKLFF
CDR3 DNA: TGTGCCAGCAGCTTGGTCGGGGGAACTAATGAAAAACTGTTTTTT

V gene: TRBV9
D gene: .
J gene: TRBJ1-6
clone size: .
CDR3 protein: CASSVEGSSYNSPLHF
CDR3 DNA: TGTGCCAGCAGCGTAGAAGGGAGCTCCTATAATTCACCCCTCCACTTT

V gene: TRBV15
D gene: .
J gene: TRBJ2-1
clone size: .
CDR3 protein: CATSPQGGNEQFF
CDR3 DNA: TGTGCCACCAGCCCGCAAGGGGGCAATGAGCAGTTCTTC

V gene: TRBV2
D gene: TRBD1
J gene: TRBJ1-5
clone size: .
CDR3 protein: CASSRDRDQPQHF
CDR3 DNA: TGTGCCAGCAGTAGAGACAGGGATCAGCCCCAGCATTTT

V gene: TRBV6-5
D gene: .
J gene: TRBJ2-1
clone size: .
CDR3 protein: CASRTQGWDEQFF
CDR3 DNA: TGTGCCAGCAGGACACAGGGTTGGGATGAGCAGTTCTTC

V gene: TRBV5-6
D gene: .
J gene: TRBJ1-1
clone size: .
CDR3 protein: CASSLEGFRYSMNTEAFF
CDR3 DNA: TGTGCCAGCAGCTTGGAAGGTTTCAGGTATTCAATGAACACTGAAGCTTTCTTT

V gene: TRBV4-1
D gene: .
J gene: TRBJ2-7
clone size: .
CDR3 protein: CASSPQGSGNYEQYF
CDR3 DNA: TGCGCCAGCAGCCCCCAGGGGTCCGGGAACTACGAGCAGTACTTC

V gene: TRBV18
D gene: TRBD1
J gene: TRBJ1-6
clone size: .
CDR3 protein: CASSPPHGTGRGSPLHF
CDR3 DNA: TGTGCCAGCTCACCACCGCACGGGACAGGACGAGGTTCACCCCTCCACTTT

V gene: TRBV2
D gene: .
J gene: TRBJ1-5
clone size: .
CDR3 protein: CASGLSGNNQPQHF
CDR3 DNA: TGTGCCAGCGGCCTGTCAGGGAACAATCAGCCCCAGCATTTT

V gene: TRBV9
D gene: .
J gene: TRBJ1-2
clone size: few
CDR3 protein: CASSVQDSLYGYTF
CDR3 DNA: TGTGCCAGCAGCGTCCAAGACAGCTTATATGGCTACACCTTC

V gene: TRBV5-4
D gene: TRBD1
J gene: TRBJ1-3
clone size: few
CDR3 protein: CASSSGTVGNTIYF
CDR3 DNA: TGTGCCAGCAGCTCTGGGACAGTTGGAAACACCATATATTTT

V gene: TRBV11-2
D gene: TRBD2
J gene: TRBJ2-3
clone size: .
CDR3 protein: CASSLGLTSGADTQYF
CDR3 DNA: TGTGCCAGCAGCTTAGGCCTCACTAGCGGAGCAGATACGCAGTATTTT

V gene: TRBV5-1
D gene: .
J gene: TRBJ1-3
clone size: .
CDR3 protein: CASSLATGGNTIYF
CDR3 DNA: TGCGCCAGCAGCTTGGCGACAGGAGGAAACACCATATATTTT

V gene: TRBV3-1/TRBV3-2
D gene: .
J gene: TRBJ2-3
clone size: .
CDR3 protein: CASSQPMGARDTQYF
CDR3 DNA: TGTGCCAGCAGCCAACCGATGGGGGCGAGAGATACGCAGTATTTT

V gene: TRBV2
D gene: .
J gene: TRBJ2-1
clone size: .
CDR3 protein: CASSEAWQTYNEQFF
CDR3 DNA: TGTGCCAGCAGTGAAGCCTGGCAGACCTACAATGAGCAGTTCTTC

V gene: TRBV7-2
D gene: .
J gene: TRBJ1-6
clone size: once
CDR3 protein: CASSVSGTKDSPLHF
CDR3 DNA: TGTGCCAGCAGCGTAAGCGGGACAAAAGATTCACCCCTCCACTTT

V gene: TRBV15
D gene: .
J gene: TRBJ2-3
clone size: .
CDR3 protein: CATSSELDTQYF
CDR3 DNA: TGTGCCACCAGCAGCGAGCTGGATACGCAGTATTTT

V gene: TRBV2
D gene: .
J gene: TRBJ2-7
clone size: .
CDR3 protein: CASRDGQRGLDYEQYF
CDR3 DNA: TGTGCCAGCAGAGATGGACAGCGCGGCCTCGACTACGAGCAGTACTTC

V gene: TRBV5-1
D gene: .
J gene: TRBJ1-1
clone size: .
CDR3 protein: CASSWRGGDTEAFF
CDR3 DNA: TGCGCCAGCAGCTGGAGGGGTGGCGACACTGAAGCTTTCTTT

V gene: TRBV19
D gene: .
J gene: TRBJ2-2
clone size: few
CDR3 protein: CASSRQVKAGELFF
CDR3 DNA: TGTGCCAGTAGTAGACAGGTTAAAGCCGGGGAGCTGTTTTTT

V gene: TRBV29-1
D gene: TRBD2
J gene: TRBJ2-1
clone size: .
CDR3 protein: CSVEVATSGIPYNEQFF
CDR3 DNA: TGCAGCGTTGAAGTGGCGACTAGCGGGATACCCTACAATGAGCAGTTCTTC

V gene: TRBV5-1
D gene: .
J gene: TRBJ1-1
clone size: few
CDR3 protein: CASSPQESNTEAFF
CDR3 DNA: TGCGCCAGCAGCCCTCAGGAATCGAACACTGAAGCTTTCTTT

V gene: TRBV5-1
D gene: TRBD1
J gene: TRBJ1-4
clone size: .
CDR3 protein: CASSLAVDRVEKLFF
CDR3 DNA: TGCGCCAGCAGCTTGGCCGTGGACAGGGTTGAAAAACTGTTTTTT

V gene: TRBV27
D gene: .
J gene: TRBJ1-6
clone size: .
CDR3 protein: CASSLRQSNSPLHF
CDR3 DNA: TGTGCCAGCAGTTTGCGGCAAAGCAATTCACCCCTCCACTTT

V gene: TRBV5-6
D gene: .
J gene: TRBJ1-1
clone size: .
CDR3 protein: CASSLKATVNTF
CDR3 DNA: TGTGCCAGCAGCTTGAAGGCGACAGTGAACACGTTT

V gene: TRBV5-6
D gene: TRBD1
J gene: TRBJ1-5
clone size: .
CDR3 protein: CASTTHRDRSFYSNQPQHF
CDR3 DNA: TGTGCCAGCACCACCCACCGGGACAGGTCGTTTTATAGCAATCAGCCCCAGCATTTT

V gene: TRBV9
D gene: .
J gene: TRBJ2-7
clone size: .
CDR3 protein: CASSPTGSTYEQYF
CDR3 DNA: TGTGCCAGCAGCCCAACAGGTTCCACCTACGAGCAGTACTTC

V gene: TRBV7-9
D gene: TRBD1
J gene: TRBJ1-1
clone size: .
CDR3 protein: CASSLYAIRTGVYTEAFF
CDR3 DNA: TGTGCCAGCAGCCTCTACGCAATACGGACAGGGGTATACACTGAAGCTTTCTTT

V gene: TRBV7-9
D gene: .
J gene: TRBJ1-2
clone size: few
CDR3 protein: CASSLVEVGGYTF
CDR3 DNA: TGTGCCAGCAGCTTAGTTGAAGTGGGCGGCTACACCTTC

V gene: TRBV27
D gene: .
J gene: TRBJ2-2
clone size: .
CDR3 protein: CASSRLSTAGELFF
CDR3 DNA: TGTGCCAGCAGCCGACTCTCGACTGCCGGGGAGCTGTTTTTT

V gene: TRBV2
D gene: TRBD1
J gene: TRBJ1-4
clone size: few
CDR3 protein: CASSEAPGQGAGNEKLFF
CDR3 DNA: TGTGCCAGCAGTGAAGCGCCGGGACAGGGGGCTGGTAATGAAAAACTGTTTTTT

V gene: TRBV11-2
D gene: .
J gene: TRBJ2-1
clone size: .
CDR3 protein: CASNSLSADNEQFF
CDR3 DNA: TGTGCCAGCAACTCTTTATCAGCGGACAATGAGCAGTTCTTC

V gene: TRBV7-2
D gene: TRBD2
J gene: TRBJ2-7
clone size: .
CDR3 protein: CASSRGGSFSYEQYF
CDR3 DNA: TGTGCCAGCAGCCGGGGGGGGAGCTTCTCCTACGAGCAGTACTTC

V gene: TRBV3-1/TRBV3-2
D gene: .
J gene: TRBJ1-1
clone size: .
CDR3 protein: CASKSTGKNTEAFF
CDR3 DNA: TGTGCCAGCAAGTCTACAGGGAAGAACACTGAAGCTTTCTTT

V gene: TRBV5-6
D gene: .
J gene: TRBJ1-4
clone size: .
CDR3 protein: CASSLGLASGFGEKLFF
CDR3 DNA: TGTGCCAGCAGCTTGGGATTAGCCTCTGGTTTCGGGGAAAAACTGTTTTTT

V gene: TRBV19
D gene: .
J gene: TRBJ1-1
clone size: .
CDR3 protein: CASSTLGQGKDTEAFF
CDR3 DNA: TGTGCCAGTAGTACGTTGGGGCAGGGAAAGGACACTGAAGCTTTCTTT

V gene: TRBV29-1
D gene: .
J gene: TRBJ2-3
clone size: .
CDR3 protein: CSVSALTASTDTQYF
CDR3 DNA: TGCAGCGTCTCAGCATTGACAGCTAGCACAGATACGCAGTATTTT

V gene: TRBV20-1
D gene: TRBD1
J gene: TRBJ2-5
clone size: .
CDR3 protein: CSASSGLRGQGPGETQYF
CDR3 DNA: TGCAGTGCTAGTTCGGGGTTAAGGGGACAGGGGCCGGGAGAGACCCAGTACTTC

V gene: TRBV28
D gene: TRBD1
J gene: TRBJ1-4
clone size: .
CDR3 protein: CASRGTGVEKLFF
CDR3 DNA: TGTGCCAGCAGGGGGACAGGGGTGGAAAAACTGTTTTTT

V gene: TRBV9
D gene: .
J gene: TRBJ1-6
clone size: .
CDR3 protein: CASSVAGDYNSPLHF
CDR3 DNA: TGTGCCAGCAGCGTAGCAGGGGACTATAATTCACCCCTCCACTTT

V gene: TRBV18
D gene: TRBD1
J gene: TRBJ1-5
clone size: few
CDR3 protein: CASSPGQGANQPQHF
CDR3 DNA: TGTGCCAGCTCACCGGGACAGGGGGCCAATCAGCCCCAGCATTTT

V gene: TRBV6-1
D gene: TRBD2
J gene: TRBJ2-1
clone size: few
CDR3 protein: CASSEAGPSGRWGNEQFF
CDR3 DNA: TGTGCCAGCAGTGAAGCAGGGCCTAGCGGGAGGTGGGGCAATGAGCAGTTCTTC

V gene: TRBV30
D gene: .
J gene: TRBJ1-2
clone size: .
CDR3 protein: CAWSVQPGPNYGYTF
CDR3 DNA: TGTGCCTGGAGTGTACAGCCAGGCCCTAACTATGGCTACACCTTC

V gene: TRBV28
D gene: TRBD1
J gene: TRBJ1-6
clone size: few
CDR3 protein: CASSSGTGVPSYNSPLHF
CDR3 DNA: TGTGCCAGCAGTTCCGGGACAGGGGTCCCGTCATATAATTCACCCCTCCACTTT

V gene: TRBV6-5
D gene: .
J gene: TRBJ2-3
clone size: once
CDR3 protein: CASSYSSGGRGDTQYF
CDR3 DNA: TGTGCCAGCAGTTACTCATCCGGGGGGCGGGGAGATACGCAGTATTTT

V gene: TRBV7-9
D gene: TRBD1
J gene: TRBJ2-6
clone size: .
CDR3 protein: CASRTGAGANVLTF
CDR3 DNA: TGTGCCAGCAGGACAGGGGCTGGGGCCAACGTCCTGACTTTC

V gene: TRBV9
D gene: TRBD1
J gene: TRBJ2-5
clone size: .
CDR3 protein: CASSVAHTGGQETQYF
CDR3 DNA: TGTGCCAGCAGCGTAGCCCATACAGGGGGACAAGAGACCCAGTACTTC

V gene: TRBV5-8
D gene: .
J gene: TRBJ2-2
clone size: .
CDR3 protein: CASSPRQNTGELFF
CDR3 DNA: TGTGCCAGCAGCCCTCGACAGAACACCGGGGAGCTGTTTTTT

V gene: TRBV12-3/TRBV12-4
D gene: TRBD1
J gene: TRBJ1-5
clone size: .
CDR3 protein: CASRGTGDQPQHF
CDR3 DNA: TGTGCCAGCAGGGGGACAGGGGACCAGCCCCAGCATTTT

V gene: TRBV2
D gene: TRBD2
J gene: TRBJ2-1
clone size: once
CDR3 protein: CASRPLAGEFF
CDR3 DNA: TGTGCCAGCAGACCTCTAGCGGGAGAGTTCTTC